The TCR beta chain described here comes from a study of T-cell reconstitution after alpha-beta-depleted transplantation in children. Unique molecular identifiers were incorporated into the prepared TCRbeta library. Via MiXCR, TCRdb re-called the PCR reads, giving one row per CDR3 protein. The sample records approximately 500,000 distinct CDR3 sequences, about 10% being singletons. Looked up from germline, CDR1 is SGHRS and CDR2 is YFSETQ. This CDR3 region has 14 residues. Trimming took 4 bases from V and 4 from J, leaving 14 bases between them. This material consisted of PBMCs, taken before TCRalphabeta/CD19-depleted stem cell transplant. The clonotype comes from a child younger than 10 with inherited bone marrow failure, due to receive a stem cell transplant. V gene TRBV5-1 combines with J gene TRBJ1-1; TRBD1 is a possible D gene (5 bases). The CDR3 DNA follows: TGCGCCAGCAGCCCCCTCAGAGGGGCCACTGAAGCTTTCTTT. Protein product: CASSPLRGATEAFF.